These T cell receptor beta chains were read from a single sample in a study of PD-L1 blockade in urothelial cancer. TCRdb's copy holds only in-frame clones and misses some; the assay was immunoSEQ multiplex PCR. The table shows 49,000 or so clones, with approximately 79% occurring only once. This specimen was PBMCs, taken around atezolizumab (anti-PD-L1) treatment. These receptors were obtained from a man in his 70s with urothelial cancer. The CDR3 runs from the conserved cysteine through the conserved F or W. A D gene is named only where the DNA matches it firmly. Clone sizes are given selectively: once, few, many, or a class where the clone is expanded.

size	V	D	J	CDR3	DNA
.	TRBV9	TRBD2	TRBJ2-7	CASSVYSGTSYEQYF	TGTGCCAGCAGCGTTTATAGCGGGACCTCCTACGAGCAGTACTTC
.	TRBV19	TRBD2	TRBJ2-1	CASSIRGSGRANEQFF	TGTGCCAGTAGTATACGGGGTAGCGGGAGGGCCAATGAGCAGTTCTTC
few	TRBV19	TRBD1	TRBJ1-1	CASSAGQGFRNTEAFF	TGTGCCAGTAGTGCGGGACAGGGATTCCGTAACACTGAAGCTTTCTTT
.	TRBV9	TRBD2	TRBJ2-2	CASSGGTSGNTGELFF	TGTGCCAGCAGCGGGGGGACTAGCGGGAACACCGGGGAGCTGTTTTTT
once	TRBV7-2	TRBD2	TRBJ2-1	CASSLVSGGDNEQFF	TGTGCCAGCAGCTTAGTTAGCGGGGGGGACAATGAGCAGTTCTTC
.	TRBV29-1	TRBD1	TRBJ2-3	CSVWDRATSTDTQYF	TGCAGCGTTTGGGACAGGGCCACTAGCACAGATACGCAGTATTTT
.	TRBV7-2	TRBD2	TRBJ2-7	CASSLGPLAESYEQYF	TGTGCCAGCAGCTTAGGCCCACTAGCGGAGTCCTACGAGCAGTACTTC
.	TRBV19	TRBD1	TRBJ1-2	CASSDWDRDLYGYTF	TGTGCCAGTAGTGACTGGGACAGAGACCTCTATGGCTACACCTTC
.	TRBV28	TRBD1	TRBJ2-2	CAGQGANTGELFF	TGTGCCGGACAGGGGGCGAACACCGGGGAGCTGTTTTTT
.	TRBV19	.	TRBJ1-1	CASRMTGNTEAFF	TGTGCCAGTAGGATGACAGGGAACACTGAAGCTTTCTTT
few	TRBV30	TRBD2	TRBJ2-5	CAWGGEQETQYF	TGTGCCTGGGGGGGGGAACAAGAGACCCAGTACTTC
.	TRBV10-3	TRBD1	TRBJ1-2	CAITDSGGFGYTF	TGTGCCATCACGGACTCAGGGGGGTTTGGCTACACCTTC
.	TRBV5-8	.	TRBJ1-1	CASSLGPQGMSTEAFF	TGTGCCAGCAGCTTGGGGCCCCAGGGAATGAGCACTGAAGCTTTCTTT
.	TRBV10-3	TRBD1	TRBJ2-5	CAISRGQGEETQYF	TGTGCCATCAGTAGAGGACAGGGAGAAGAGACCCAGTACTTC
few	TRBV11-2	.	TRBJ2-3	CASSLVAGQSRTDTQYF	TGTGCCAGCAGCTTAGTTGCGGGACAGTCGAGGACAGATACGCAGTATTTT
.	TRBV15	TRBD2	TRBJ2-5	CATSGSGDQETQYF	TGTGCCACCAGCGGAAGCGGGGACCAAGAGACCCAGTACTTC
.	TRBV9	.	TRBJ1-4	CASSVTAATNEKLFF	TGTGCCAGCAGCGTTACAGCTGCAACTAATGAAAAACTGTTTTTT
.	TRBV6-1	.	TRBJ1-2	CASSEGEAPGDGYTF	TGTGCCAGCAGTGAAGGTGAGGCTCCCGGGGATGGCTACACCTTC
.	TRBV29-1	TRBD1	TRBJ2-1	CSVDSDRSYNEQFF	TGCAGCGTTGACTCGGACAGGTCCTACAATGAGCAGTTCTTC
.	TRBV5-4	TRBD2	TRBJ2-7	CASSLAGTIYEQYF	TGTGCCAGCAGCTTGGCCGGGACTATCTACGAGCAGTACTTC
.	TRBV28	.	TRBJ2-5	CASSLPRGPAGTQYF	TGTGCCAGCAGTTTGCCCAGGGGCCCCGCGGGGACCCAGTACTTC
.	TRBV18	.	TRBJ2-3	CASSPLYSTDTQYF	TGTGCCAGCTCACCCCTCTATAGCACAGATACGCAGTATTTT
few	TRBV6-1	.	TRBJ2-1	CASSEFSYGGGNEQFF	TGTGCCAGCAGTGAATTTAGCTATGGCGGTGGCAATGAGCAGTTCTTC
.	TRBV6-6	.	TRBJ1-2	CASLLLTGDYGYTF	TGTGCCAGCCTTCTCTTAACAGGAGACTATGGCTACACCTTC
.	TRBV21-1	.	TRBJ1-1	CASSKGSEGAFF	TGTGCCAGCAGCAAAGGTAGTGAGGGTGCTTTCTTT
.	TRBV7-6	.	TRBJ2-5	CASTPSGSWETQYF	TGTGCCAGCACCCCAAGTGGGAGTTGGGAGACCCAGTACTTC
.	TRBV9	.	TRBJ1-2	CASSPREGWIGYTF	TGTGCCAGCAGCCCAAGGGAGGGGTGGATCGGCTACACCTTC
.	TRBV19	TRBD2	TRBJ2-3	CASSGGTSGTPSTDTQYF	TGTGCCAGTAGTGGCGGGACTAGCGGGACCCCAAGCACAGATACGCAGTATTTT
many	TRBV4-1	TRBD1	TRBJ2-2	CASSQGQRVTGELFF	TGCGCCAGCAGCCAGGGACAGCGAGTCACCGGGGAGCTGTTTTTT
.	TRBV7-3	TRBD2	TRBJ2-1	CASSSSSGDNEQFF	TGTGCCAGCAGCTCCTCTAGCGGGGACAATGAGCAGTTCTTC
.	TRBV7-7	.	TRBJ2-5	CASSRKGQGLSETQYF	TGTGCTAGCAGCCGTAAAGGGCAGGGTTTGTCGGAGACCCAGTACTTC
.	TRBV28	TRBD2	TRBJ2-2	CASSRLAGNTGELFF	TGTGCCAGCAGCCGACTAGCAGGAAACACCGGGGAGCTGTTTTTT
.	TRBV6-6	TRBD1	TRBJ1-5	CASSYDDRADQPQHF	TGTGCCAGCAGTTACGACGACAGGGCAGATCAGCCCCAGCATTTT
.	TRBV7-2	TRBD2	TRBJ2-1	CASTLAGGSEQFF	TGTGCCAGCACCCTAGCGGGAGGGAGCGAGCAGTTCTTC
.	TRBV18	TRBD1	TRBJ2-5	CASSPGQGRWETQYF	TGTGCCAGCTCTCCGGGACAGGGACGGTGGGAGACCCAGTACTTC
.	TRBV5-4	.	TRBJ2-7	CASSASGVADVPGYEQYF	TGTGCCAGCAGCGCTAGTGGGGTAGCGGACGTACCAGGCTACGAGCAGTACTTC
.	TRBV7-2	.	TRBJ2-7	CASSPTQDEQYF	TGTGCCAGCAGCCCCACACAGGACGAGCAGTACTTC
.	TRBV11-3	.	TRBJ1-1	CASSLARGTEAFF	TGTGCCAGCAGCTTGGCCAGGGGCACTGAAGCTTTCTTT
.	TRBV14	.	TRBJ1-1	CASSQILRGLNTEAFF	TGTGCCAGCAGCCAGATCCTTCGGGGATTAAACACTGAAGCTTTCTTT
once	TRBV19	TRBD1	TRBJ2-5	CASSPGQGVETQYF	TGTGCCAGTAGCCCGGGACAGGGGGTTGAGACCCAGTACTTC
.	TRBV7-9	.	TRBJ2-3	CASSWGQGGTDTQYF	TGTGCCAGCAGCTGGGGACAAGGGGGCACAGATACGCAGTATTTT
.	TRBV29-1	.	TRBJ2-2	CSVSNSQSGTGELFF	TGCAGCGTTTCTAATAGCCAGTCTGGCACCGGGGAGCTGTTTTTT
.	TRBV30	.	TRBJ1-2	CAWVAGSYGYTF	TGTGCCTGGGTGGCGGGTTCCTATGGCTACACCTTC
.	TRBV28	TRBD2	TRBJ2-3	CASGAGGTSTDTQYF	TGTGCCAGCGGAGCGGGAGGGACTAGCACAGATACGCAGTATTTT
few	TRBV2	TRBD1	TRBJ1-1	CASGGQGGTEAFF	TGTGCCAGCGGAGGACAGGGAGGGACTGAAGCTTTCTTT
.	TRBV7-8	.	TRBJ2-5	CASDRFQETQYF	TGTGCCAGCGATAGATTCCAAGAGACCCAGTACTTC
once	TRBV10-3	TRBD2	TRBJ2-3	CAISDSRTSGGSTDTQYF	TGTGCCATCAGTGACTCCCGGACTAGCGGGGGAAGCACAGATACGCAGTATTTT
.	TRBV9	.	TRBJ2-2	CASSPDQGWTGELFF	TGTGCCAGCAGCCCGGACCAGGGATGGACCGGGGAGCTGTTTTTT
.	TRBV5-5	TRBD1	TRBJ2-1	CASSLVDRNYNEQFF	TGTGCCAGCAGCTTGGTGGACAGGAACTACAATGAGCAGTTCTTC
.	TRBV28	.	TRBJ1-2	CASRSPGNYGYTF	TGTGCCAGCAGGTCCCCAGGGAACTATGGCTACACCTTC
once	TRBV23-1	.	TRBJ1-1	CASSQIHPGTNKEAFF	TGCGCCAGCAGTCAAATCCACCCCGGGACAAACAAGGAAGCTTTCTTT
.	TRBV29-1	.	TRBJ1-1	CSVAGRHTEAFF	TGCAGCGTTGCCGGCAGGCACACTGAAGCTTTCTTT
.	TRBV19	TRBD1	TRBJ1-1	CASSIVNRGGGAFF	TGTGCCAGTAGTATAGTAAACAGGGGAGGAGGAGCTTTCTTT
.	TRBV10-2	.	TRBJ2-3	CASSEEALGTQYF	TGCGCCAGCAGTGAGGAGGCTCTGGGTACGCAGTATTTT
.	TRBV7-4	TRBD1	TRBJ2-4	CASSLLGGTGQNIQYF	TGTGCCAGCAGCCTGTTAGGGGGGACAGGGCAAAACATTCAGTACTTC